The rows below give T cell receptor beta chains drawn from one sample of a study of T cell responses to AZD1222 COVID-19 vaccine. Here immunoSEQ multiplex PCR was the method, and the copy in TCRdb shows in-frame clones only, minus some. Of around 100,000 clones in the sample, nearly 90% were seen once. This material consisted of peripheral blood, taken on day 0 of AZD1222 vaccination. The receptors were gathered from an adult in good health. CDR3s include the opening cysteine and the closing phenylalanine or tryptophan. Each record gives: clone size, J gene, V gene, D gene, CDR3 DNA, CDR3 protein. D genes are given only for firm matches. Only some rows state a clone size, as once, few, many or a class for expanded clones.

- TRBJ1-1 TRBV30 - TGTGCCTGGGGGGGGAGAAGTCGGAACACTGAAGCTTTCTTT CAWGGRSRNTEAFF
few TRBJ2-7 TRBV7-2 TRBD2 TGTGCCAGCAGCTTAGCCGGGACTAGCACGAACGAGCAGTACTTC CASSLAGTSTNEQYF
once TRBJ1-4 TRBV2 - TGTGCCAGCAGTGATAGGGCGCGGGGTGAAAAACTGTTTTTT CASSDRARGEKLFF
- TRBJ2-1 TRBV2 TRBD2 TGTGCCAGCAGAGATGGTCCCGGCATTGCGGGGGGAAGGGAGCAGTTCTTC CASRDGPGIAGGREQFF
once TRBJ2-7 TRBV6-2/TRBV6-3 - TGTGCCAGCAGTTCCCACTACGAGCAGTACTTC CASSSHYEQYF
- TRBJ1-2 TRBV7-9 - TGTGCCAGCAGCTCAGGGACCTCTAACTATGGCTACACCTTC CASSSGTSNYGYTF
- TRBJ1-1 TRBV27 - TGTGCCAGCAGTTTCTTTGGGGCGGGTGCGGACACTGAAGCTTTCTTT CASSFFGAGADTEAFF
few TRBJ1-1 TRBV3-1/TRBV3-2 - TGTGCCAGCAGCCAACGGGAACGTTCGGCTTTCTTT CASSQRERSAFF
- TRBJ1-1 TRBV7-6 - TGTGCCAGCAGTCTAATGGGGAGCACTGAAGCTTTCTTT CASSLMGSTEAFF
once TRBJ1-2 TRBV13 - TGTGCCAGCAGCTTAGGCCTTTCCCTCGATGGCTACACCTTC CASSLGLSLDGYTF
- TRBJ1-2 TRBV18 TRBD1 TGTGCCAGCTCTCCCCAGGGGGCGACCCGAGAGAGAACACACACGGGCTATGGCTACACCTTC CASSPQGATRERTHTGYGYTF
once TRBJ2-7 TRBV19 TRBD2 TGTGCCAGTAATGGACTGGCGGGGGGACACTACGAGCAGTACTTC CASNGLAGGHYEQYF
few TRBJ2-3 TRBV27 - TGTGCCAGCACCCTAAGCCCGGGCGCAGATACGCAGTATTTT CASTLSPGADTQYF
- TRBJ1-1 TRBV5-1 - TGCGCCAGCAGCTCGGCGGGGTTGAACACTGAAGCTTTCTTT CASSSAGLNTEAFF
- TRBJ2-7 TRBV5-1 - TGCGCCAGCAGCTTTGGACAGAACTACGAGCAGTACTTC CASSFGQNYEQYF
- TRBJ1-5 TRBV6-2/TRBV6-3 - TGTGCCAGCAGTTACGATAACGTTCAGCCCCAGCATTTT CASSYDNVQPQHF
- TRBJ1-2 TRBV10-1 TRBD1 TGCGCCAGCAGGCCCGGGACAGCCTGGGGCTACACCTTC CASRPGTAWGYTF
- TRBJ1-5 TRBV29-1 TRBD1 TGCAGCGTTGCTTACAGGTGGGGGACAGTCAATCAGCCCCAGCATTTT CSVAYRWGTVNQPQHF
once TRBJ1-4 TRBV2 - TGTGCCAGCAGGTACAGTTTAGCAACTAATGAAAAACTGTTTTTT CASRYSLATNEKLFF
- TRBJ1-3 TRBV5-6 - TGTGCCAGCAGCTTGTGGGGCAGGGGCGCTGGAAACACCATATATTTT CASSLWGRGAGNTIYF
few TRBJ1-1 TRBV27 TRBD1 TGTGCCAGCTCCCGGACAGGTAATGAAGCTTTCTTT CASSRTGNEAFF
once TRBJ1-2 TRBV3-1/TRBV3-2 - TGTGCCAGCAGCCAAGATAGACGGGGTATTGGCTACACCTTC CASSQDRRGIGYTF
- TRBJ1-5 TRBV5-6 - TGTGCCAGCAGCTTGGCCGAGCAGGGGCTCAATCAGCCCCAGCATTTT CASSLAEQGLNQPQHF
- TRBJ2-2 TRBV13 TRBD1 TGTGCCAGCAGCTTATTTGGGCAGGGGGTAAAGGCCCGGGAGCTGTTTTTT CASSLFGQGVKARELFF
few TRBJ1-1 TRBV5-1 TRBD1 TGCGCCAGCAGCTTGCAGACAGGGGACACTGAAGCTTTCTTT CASSLQTGDTEAFF
once TRBJ1-6 TRBV5-1 TRBD1 TGCGCCAGCAGTGACAGGGGGCCAACGGGTTCACCCCTCCACTTT CASSDRGPTGSPLHF
- TRBJ1-1 TRBV12-3/TRBV12-4 - TGTGCCAGCAGTAATACTTACACTGAAGCTTTCTTT CASSNTYTEAFF
- TRBJ1-5 TRBV24-1 - TGTGCCACCAGTGACCGCGAAAATCAGCCCCAGCATTTT CATSDRENQPQHF
- TRBJ1-5 TRBV6-7 TRBD1 TGTGCCAGCAGTTACTCGAAGGTCCCAGGGGACAGGGCAGAGCCCCAGCATTTT CASSYSKVPGDRAEPQHF
- TRBJ2-7 TRBV7-2 - TGTGCCAGCAGCTTAGGGACGGCCCACGAGCAGTACTTC CASSLGTAHEQYF
- TRBJ2-5 TRBV6-2/TRBV6-3 TRBD2 TGTGCCAGCAGTTTCCTAGCGGGGGATGAGACCCAGTACTTC CASSFLAGDETQYF
- TRBJ1-1 TRBV7-8 - TGTGCCAGCAGCTTAGGGGGCGGGAGGTTGGGCACTGAAGCTTTCTTT CASSLGGGRLGTEAFF
- TRBJ1-6 TRBV6-5 - TGTGCCAGCAGTAACCAGGGGACGGCTTCACCCCTCCACTTT CASSNQGTASPLHF
once TRBJ1-5 TRBV4-3 - TGCGCCAGCAGCCAAGTGGGGGGGAATCAGCCCCAGCATTTT CASSQVGGNQPQHF
- TRBJ2-7 TRBV5-4 - TGTGCCAGCAGCTTGGGAGGGGGAACCTACGAGCAGTACTTC CASSLGGGTYEQYF
- TRBJ1-1 TRBV4-2 - TGTGCCAGCAGCCAAGTAGTAGCAGAAGGGGCCACTGAAGCTTTCTTT CASSQVVAEGATEAFF
- TRBJ1-5 TRBV7-6 - TGTGCCAGCAGCCCACAAGGAATCAATCAGCCCCAGCATTTT CASSPQGINQPQHF
- TRBJ2-1 TRBV9 - TGTGCCAGCAGCGTAGGGCCGGGACGGCGGGATGAGCAGTTCTTC CASSVGPGRRDEQFF
once TRBJ1-1 TRBV3-1/TRBV3-2 - TGTGCCAGCAGCCAAGATGGGGCTCTCACTGAAGCTTTCTTT CASSQDGALTEAFF
once TRBJ2-1 TRBV5-1 TRBD1 TGCGCCAGCAGCCCAGGGACAGCCGACAATGAGCAGTTCTTC CASSPGTADNEQFF
- TRBJ2-2 TRBV7-7 TRBD1 TGTGCTAGCAGCTTAGTTGTCGGGACAGGAGGCACCGGGGAGCTGTTTTTT CASSLVVGTGGTGELFF
- TRBJ1-1 TRBV6-5 TRBD1 TGTGCCAGCAGTCCCCAGGGGGCGACGAACACTGAAGCTTTCTTT CASSPQGATNTEAFF
- TRBJ2-3 TRBV15 TRBD2 TGTGCCACCAGCAGAGCGGGGGGAGGGTTAGATACGCAGTATTTT CATSRAGGGLDTQYF
- TRBJ2-7 TRBV6-2/TRBV6-3 TRBD2 TGTGCCAGCAGTAAAAGGACTAGCGAGTTCCACGAGCAGTACTTC CASSKRTSEFHEQYF
- TRBJ2-7 TRBV14 TRBD2 TGTGCCAGCAGCCAAGATTATGCAGGGAGGGTCGAGCAGTACTTC CASSQDYAGRVEQYF